This T cell receptor (beta chain) was sequenced in a study of T cells in narcolepsy. About the research overall: Healthy controls were enrolled alongside patients with narcolepsy type 1 or type 2.

The CDR3 runs 16 residues. Germline loops: CDR1 MGHRA, CDR2 YSYEKL. Trimming removed 0 bases from V and 3 bases from J; junction bases left unmatched: 8. About this clone: Its antigen is undetermined.

Points from the study as a whole: HCRT-specific and TRIB2-specific autoreactive clonotypes appeared among same-patient CSF and blood CD4+ clonotypes.

Sequencing used immunoSEQ multiplex PCR; TCRdb keeps in-frame clones, though not all of them. The sample shows about 43,000 clones, about 91% of them seen only once. The rearrangement uses TRBV4-1 and TRBJ2-7, with 7 bases identical to TRBD1. The sequence was collected from a human donor with narcolepsy. Material for sequencing was CD45RA- memory CD4+ T cells from PBMCs. CDR3 residues: CASSQEGTGAIYEQYF. As DNA, the CDR3 is TGCGCCAGCAGCCAAGAAGGAACAGGGGCGATCTACGAGCAGTACTTC.